This section outlines one T cell receptor (beta chain) sequence together with its context. This record comes from a study of blood T cell repertoires in COVID-19. Study-wide context: Acute-phase and convalescent COVID-19 samples originated in the United States, Italy and Spain. Sample material is recorded as cDNA or gDNA derived from T cells, B-cell-depleted T cells, or PBMCs.

Libraries were prepared by immunoSEQ multiplex PCR; TCRdb keeps only in-frame clonotypes and omits some of them. The sample includes roughly 150,000 clones, more than 75% seen only once; the top ten take roughly 4.3%. CDR3 length: 13 residues. The V end was cut by 1 base, the J end by 1 base, with 5 bases between. Germline values: CDR1 MNHEY, CDR2 SMNVEV (reference sequence). The clonotype comes from a man in his 60s with acute or convalescent COVID-19. This rearrangement joins TRBV27 to TRBJ2-7; D is undetermined. Sequencing was done on a sample of peripheral blood. DNA for the CDR3: TGTGCCAGCAGTTTATACCGGTCCTACGAGCAGTACTTC. Its protein is CASSLYRSYEQYF.